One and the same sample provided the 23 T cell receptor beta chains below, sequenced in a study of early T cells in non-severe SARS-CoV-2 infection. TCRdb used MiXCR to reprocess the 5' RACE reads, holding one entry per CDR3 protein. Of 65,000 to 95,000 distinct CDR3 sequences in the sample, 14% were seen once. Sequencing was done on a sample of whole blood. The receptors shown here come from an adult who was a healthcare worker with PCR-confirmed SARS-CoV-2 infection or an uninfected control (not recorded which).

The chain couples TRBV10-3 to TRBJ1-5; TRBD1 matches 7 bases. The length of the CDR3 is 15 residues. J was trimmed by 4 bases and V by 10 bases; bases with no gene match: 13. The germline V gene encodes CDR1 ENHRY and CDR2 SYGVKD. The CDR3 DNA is TGTGCCACCGCCCTACAGGGGATAGGGAATCAGCCCCAGCATTTT. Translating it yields CATALQGIGNQPQHF.

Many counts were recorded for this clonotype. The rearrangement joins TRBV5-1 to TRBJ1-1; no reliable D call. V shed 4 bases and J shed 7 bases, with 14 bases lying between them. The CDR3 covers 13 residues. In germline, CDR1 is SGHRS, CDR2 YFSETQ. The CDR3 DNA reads TGCGCCAGCAGCCTTATCACGAGGGATGAAGCTTTCTTT. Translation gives CASSLITRDEAFF.

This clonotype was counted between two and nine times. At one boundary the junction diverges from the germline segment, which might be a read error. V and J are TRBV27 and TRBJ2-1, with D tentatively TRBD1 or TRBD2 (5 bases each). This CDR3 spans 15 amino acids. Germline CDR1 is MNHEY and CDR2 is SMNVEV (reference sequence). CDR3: CASSPLGRAYTEQFF. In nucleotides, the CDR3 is TGTGCCAGCAGTCCCCTGGGGCGGGCCTACACTGAGCAGTTCTTC.

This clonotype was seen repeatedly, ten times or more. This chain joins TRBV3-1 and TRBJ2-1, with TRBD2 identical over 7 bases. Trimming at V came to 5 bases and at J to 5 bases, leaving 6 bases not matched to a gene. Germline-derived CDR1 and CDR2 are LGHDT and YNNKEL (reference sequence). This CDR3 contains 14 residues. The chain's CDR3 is CASSFRGVHNEQFF. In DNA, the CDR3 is TGTGCCAGCAGCTTCCGGGGGGTCCACAATGAGCAGTTCTTC.

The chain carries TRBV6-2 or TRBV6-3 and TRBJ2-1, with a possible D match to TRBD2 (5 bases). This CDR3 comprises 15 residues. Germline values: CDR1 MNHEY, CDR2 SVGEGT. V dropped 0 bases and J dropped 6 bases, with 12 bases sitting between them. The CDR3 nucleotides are TGTGCCAGCAGTTACTCGAAAAGCGGAGGCAATGAGCAGTTCTTC. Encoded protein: CASSYSKSGGNEQFF.

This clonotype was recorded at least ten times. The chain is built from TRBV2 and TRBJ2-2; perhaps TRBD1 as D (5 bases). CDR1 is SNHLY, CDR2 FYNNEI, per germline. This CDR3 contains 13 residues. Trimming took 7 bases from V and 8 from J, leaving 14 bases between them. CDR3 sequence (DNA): TGTGCCAGCATTCCGTGGGGCGCGGGGGAGCTGTTTTTT. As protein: CASIPWGAGELFF. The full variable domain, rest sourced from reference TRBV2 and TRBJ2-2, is EPEVTQTPSHQVTQMGQEVILRCVPISNHLYFYWYRQILGQKVEFLVSFYNNEISEKSEIFDDQFSVERPDGSNFTLKIRSTKLEDSAMYFCASIPWGAGELFFGEGSRLTVL.

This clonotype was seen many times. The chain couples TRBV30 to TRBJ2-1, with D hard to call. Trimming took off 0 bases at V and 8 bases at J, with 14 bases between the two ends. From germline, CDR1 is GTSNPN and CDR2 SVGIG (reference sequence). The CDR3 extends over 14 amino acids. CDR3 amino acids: CAWSVYPIKDEQFF. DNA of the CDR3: TGTGCCTGGAGTGTGTACCCAATCAAGGATGAGCAGTTCTTC.

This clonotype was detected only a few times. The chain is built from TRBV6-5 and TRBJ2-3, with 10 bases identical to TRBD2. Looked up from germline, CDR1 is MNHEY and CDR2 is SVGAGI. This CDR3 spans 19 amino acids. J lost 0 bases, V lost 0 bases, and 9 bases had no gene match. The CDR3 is CASSYSTPSGGLSTDTQYF. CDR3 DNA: TGTGCCAGCAGTTACTCGACTCCTAGCGGGGGCCTTAGCACAGATACGCAGTATTTT.

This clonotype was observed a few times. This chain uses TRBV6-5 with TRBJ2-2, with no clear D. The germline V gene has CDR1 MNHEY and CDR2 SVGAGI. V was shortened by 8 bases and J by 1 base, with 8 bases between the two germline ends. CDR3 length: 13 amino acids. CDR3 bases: TGTGCCAGCGGGTCCATGAACACCGGGGAGCTGTTTTTT. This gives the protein CASGSMNTGELFF.

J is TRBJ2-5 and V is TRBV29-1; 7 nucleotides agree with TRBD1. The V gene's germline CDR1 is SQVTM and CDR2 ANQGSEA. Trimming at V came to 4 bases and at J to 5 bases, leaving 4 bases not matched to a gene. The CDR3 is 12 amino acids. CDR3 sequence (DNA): TGCAGCGTTGGGGGACAGCGGGAGACCCAGTACTTC. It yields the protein CSVGGQRETQYF.

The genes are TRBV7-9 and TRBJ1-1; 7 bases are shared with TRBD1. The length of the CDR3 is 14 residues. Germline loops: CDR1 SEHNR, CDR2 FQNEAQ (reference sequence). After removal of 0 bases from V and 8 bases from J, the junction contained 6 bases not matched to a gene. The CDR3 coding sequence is TGTGCCAGCAGCTTAGCGGGGACAGAGTACGAAGCTTTCTTT. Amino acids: CASSLAGTEYEAFF.

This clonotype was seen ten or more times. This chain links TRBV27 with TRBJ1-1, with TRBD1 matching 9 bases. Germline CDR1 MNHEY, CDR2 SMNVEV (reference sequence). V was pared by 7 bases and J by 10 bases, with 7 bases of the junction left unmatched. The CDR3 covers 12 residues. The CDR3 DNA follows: TGTGCCAGCAAGGGACAGGGTAAAACAGCTTTCTTT. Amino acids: CASKGQGKTAFF.

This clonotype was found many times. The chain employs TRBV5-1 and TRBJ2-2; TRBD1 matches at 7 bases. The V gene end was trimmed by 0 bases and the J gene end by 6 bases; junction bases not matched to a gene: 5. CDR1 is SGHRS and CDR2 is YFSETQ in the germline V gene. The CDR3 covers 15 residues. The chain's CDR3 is CASSLGQGVPGELFF. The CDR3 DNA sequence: TGCGCCAGCAGCTTGGGACAGGGTGTGCCCGGGGAGCTGTTTTTT.

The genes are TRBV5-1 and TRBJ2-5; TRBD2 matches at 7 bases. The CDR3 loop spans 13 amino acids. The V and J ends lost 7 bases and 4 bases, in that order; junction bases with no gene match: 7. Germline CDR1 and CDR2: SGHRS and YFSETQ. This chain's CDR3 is CASGRSSGETQYF. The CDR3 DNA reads TGCGCCAGCGGAAGGTCTAGCGGAGAGACCCAGTACTTC. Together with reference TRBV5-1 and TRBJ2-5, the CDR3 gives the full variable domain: KAGVTQTPRYLIKTRGQQVTLSCSPISGHRSVSWYQQTPGQGLQFLFEYFSETQRNKGNFPGRFSGRQFSNSRSEMNVSTLELGDSALYLCASGRSSGETQYFGPGTRLLVL.

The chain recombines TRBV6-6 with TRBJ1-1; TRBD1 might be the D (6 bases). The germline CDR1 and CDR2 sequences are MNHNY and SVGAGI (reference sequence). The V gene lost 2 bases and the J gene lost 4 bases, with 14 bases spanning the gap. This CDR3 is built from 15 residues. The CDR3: CASSYEGYRATEAFF. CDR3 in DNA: TGTGCCAGCAGTTACGAGGGGTACAGGGCCACTGAAGCTTTCTTT.

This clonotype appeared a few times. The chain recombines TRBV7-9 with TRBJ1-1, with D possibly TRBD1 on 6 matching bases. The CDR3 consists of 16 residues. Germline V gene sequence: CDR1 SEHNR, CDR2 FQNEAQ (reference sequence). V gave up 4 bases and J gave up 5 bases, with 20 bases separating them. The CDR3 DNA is TGTGCCAGCAGCTCCCCCGAGGAAGGGCAGGGGACTGAAGCTTTCTTT. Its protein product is CASSSPEEGQGTEAFF.

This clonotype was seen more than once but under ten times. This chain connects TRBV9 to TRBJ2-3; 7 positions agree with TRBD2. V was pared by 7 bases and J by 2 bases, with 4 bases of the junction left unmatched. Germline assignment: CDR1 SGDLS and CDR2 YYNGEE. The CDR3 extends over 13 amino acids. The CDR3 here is CASAAGTTDTQYF. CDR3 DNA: TGTGCCAGCGCAGCGGGGACCACAGATACGCAGTATTTT.

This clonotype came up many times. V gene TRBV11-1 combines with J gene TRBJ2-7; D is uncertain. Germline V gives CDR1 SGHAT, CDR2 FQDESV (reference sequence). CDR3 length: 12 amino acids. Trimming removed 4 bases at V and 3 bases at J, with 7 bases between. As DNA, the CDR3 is TGTGCCAGCAGCTCCTCGGACTACGAGCAGTACTTC. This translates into CASSSSDYEQYF.

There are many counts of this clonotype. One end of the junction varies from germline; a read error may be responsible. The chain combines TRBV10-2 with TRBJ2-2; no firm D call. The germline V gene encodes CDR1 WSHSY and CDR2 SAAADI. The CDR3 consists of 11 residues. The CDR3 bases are TGCGCCGGCAGGAACACCGGGGAGCTGTTTTTT. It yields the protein CAGRNTGELFF.

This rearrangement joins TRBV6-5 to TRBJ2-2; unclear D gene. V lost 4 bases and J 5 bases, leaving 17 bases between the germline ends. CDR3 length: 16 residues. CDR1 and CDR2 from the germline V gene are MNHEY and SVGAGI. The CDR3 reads CASSWGLRVLTGELFF. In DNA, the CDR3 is TGTGCCAGCAGTTGGGGATTGAGAGTATTGACCGGGGAGCTGTTTTTT.

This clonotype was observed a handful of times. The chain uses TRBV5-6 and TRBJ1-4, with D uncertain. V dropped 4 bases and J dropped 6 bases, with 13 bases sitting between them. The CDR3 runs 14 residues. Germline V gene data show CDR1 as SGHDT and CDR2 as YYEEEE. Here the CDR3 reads CASSPVGMDEKLFF. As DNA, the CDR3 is TGTGCCAGCAGCCCCGTCGGGATGGATGAAAAACTGTTTTTT.

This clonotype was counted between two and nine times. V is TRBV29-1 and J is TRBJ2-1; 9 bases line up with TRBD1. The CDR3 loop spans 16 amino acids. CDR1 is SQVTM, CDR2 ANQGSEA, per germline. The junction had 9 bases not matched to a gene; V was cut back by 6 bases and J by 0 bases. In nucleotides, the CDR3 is TGCAGCGTCCAACAGGGGGCTCGAAGCTCCTACAATGAGCAGTTCTTC. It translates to CSVQQGARSSYNEQFF.

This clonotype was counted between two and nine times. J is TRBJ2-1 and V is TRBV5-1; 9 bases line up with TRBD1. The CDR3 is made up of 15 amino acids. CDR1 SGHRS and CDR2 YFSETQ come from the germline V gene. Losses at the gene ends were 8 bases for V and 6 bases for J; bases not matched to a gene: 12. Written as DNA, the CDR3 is TGCGCCAGTAAAAGCCGGGACAGGGCCCCCAATGAGCAGTTCTTC. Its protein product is CASKSRDRAPNEQFF.